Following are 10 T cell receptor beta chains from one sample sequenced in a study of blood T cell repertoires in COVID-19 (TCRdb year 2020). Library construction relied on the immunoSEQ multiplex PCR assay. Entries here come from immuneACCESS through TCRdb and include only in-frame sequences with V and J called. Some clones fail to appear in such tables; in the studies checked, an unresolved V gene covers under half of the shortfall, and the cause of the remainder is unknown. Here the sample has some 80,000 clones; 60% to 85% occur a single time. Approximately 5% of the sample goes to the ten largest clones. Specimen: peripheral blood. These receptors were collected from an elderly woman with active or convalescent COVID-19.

The CDR3 protein is CASSQAFFRGRQETQYF. The CDR3 nucleotides read TGTGCCAGCAGCCAAGCCTTTTTCCGAGGGCGCCAAGAGACCCAGTACTTC. The V call is TRBV14, the J call TRBJ2-5; TRBD2 is a possible D gene (5 bases). V gave up 1 base and J gave up 1 base, with 16 bases separating them. Germline values: CDR1 SGHDN, CDR2 FVKESK. The CDR3 runs 17 residues.

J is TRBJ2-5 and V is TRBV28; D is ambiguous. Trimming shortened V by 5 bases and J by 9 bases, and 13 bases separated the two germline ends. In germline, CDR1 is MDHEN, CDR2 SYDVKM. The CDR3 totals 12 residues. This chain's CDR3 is CASSLRVPAQYF. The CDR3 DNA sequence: TGTGCCAGCAGTCTCCGGGTCCCGGCCCAGTACTTC.

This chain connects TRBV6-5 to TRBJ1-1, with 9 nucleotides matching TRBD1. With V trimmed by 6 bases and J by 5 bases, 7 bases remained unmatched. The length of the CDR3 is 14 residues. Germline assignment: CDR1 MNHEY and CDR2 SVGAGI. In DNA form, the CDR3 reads TGTGCCAGCAGAACCCGGGACAGGGCGACTGAAGCTTTCTTT. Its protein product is CASRTRDRATEAFF.

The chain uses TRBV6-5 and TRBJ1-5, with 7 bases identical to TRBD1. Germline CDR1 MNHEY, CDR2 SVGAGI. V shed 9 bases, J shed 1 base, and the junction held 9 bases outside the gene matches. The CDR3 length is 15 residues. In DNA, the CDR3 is TGTGCCAGTTTACAGGGGATCTTCAGCAATCAGCCCCAGCATTTT. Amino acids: CASLQGIFSNQPQHF.

The CDR3 region has the DNA TGCGCCAGCAGCTTGGTATACCGGGGAGATACGCAGTATTTT. It specifies CASSLVYRGDTQYF. The genes are TRBV5-1 and TRBJ2-3; a weak D match, TRBD2 (5 bases). CDR3 size: 14 residues. In germline, CDR1 is SGHRS, CDR2 YFSETQ. V lost 0 bases and J lost 5, with 10 bases in between.

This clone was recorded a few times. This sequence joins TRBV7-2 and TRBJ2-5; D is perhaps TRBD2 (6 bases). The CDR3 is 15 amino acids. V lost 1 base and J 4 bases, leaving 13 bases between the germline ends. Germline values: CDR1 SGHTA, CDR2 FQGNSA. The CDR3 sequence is CASSLGGDKGETQYF. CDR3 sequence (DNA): TGTGCCAGCAGCTTAGGGGGGGATAAGGGAGAGACCCAGTACTTC.

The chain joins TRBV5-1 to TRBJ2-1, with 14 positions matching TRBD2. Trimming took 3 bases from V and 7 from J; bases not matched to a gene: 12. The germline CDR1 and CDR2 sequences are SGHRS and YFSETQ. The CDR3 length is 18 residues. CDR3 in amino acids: CASSSYRLAGGPGNEQFF. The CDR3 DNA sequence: TGCGCCAGCAGCTCCTATCGACTAGCGGGGGGGCCCGGGAATGAGCAGTTCTTC.

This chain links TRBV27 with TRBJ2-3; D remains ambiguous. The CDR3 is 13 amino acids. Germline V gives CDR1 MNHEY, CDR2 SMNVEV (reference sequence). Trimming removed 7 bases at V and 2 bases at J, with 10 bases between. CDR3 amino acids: CASTQFPTDTQYF. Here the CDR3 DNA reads TGTGCCAGCACCCAATTCCCCACAGATACGCAGTATTTT.

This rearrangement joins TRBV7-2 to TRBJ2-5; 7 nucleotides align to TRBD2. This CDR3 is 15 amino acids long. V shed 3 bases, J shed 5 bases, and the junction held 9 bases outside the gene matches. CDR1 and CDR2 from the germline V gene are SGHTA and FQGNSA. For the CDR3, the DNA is TGTGCCAGCAGCTTGGGAAGGGGAGGGGTGGAGACCCAGTACTTC. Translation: CASSLGRGGVETQYF.

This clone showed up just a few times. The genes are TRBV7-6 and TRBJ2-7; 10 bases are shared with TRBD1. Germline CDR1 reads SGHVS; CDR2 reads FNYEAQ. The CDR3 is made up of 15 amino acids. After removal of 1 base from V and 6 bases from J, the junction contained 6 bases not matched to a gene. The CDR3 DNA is TGTGCCAGCAGCTTAGAGACAGGGGGCGACGCCGAGCAGTACTTC. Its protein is CASSLETGGDAEQYF.